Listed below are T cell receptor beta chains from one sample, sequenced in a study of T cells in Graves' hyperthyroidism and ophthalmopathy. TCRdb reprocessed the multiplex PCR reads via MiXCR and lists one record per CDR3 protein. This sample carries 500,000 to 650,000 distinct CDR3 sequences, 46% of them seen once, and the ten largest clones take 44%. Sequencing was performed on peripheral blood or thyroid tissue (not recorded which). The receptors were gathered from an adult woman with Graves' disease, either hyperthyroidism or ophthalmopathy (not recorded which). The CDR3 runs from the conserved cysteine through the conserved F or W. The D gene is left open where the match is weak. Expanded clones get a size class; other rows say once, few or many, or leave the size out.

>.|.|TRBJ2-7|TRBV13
CASSPTRTEQYF
TGTGCCAGCAGCCCCACTAGAACCGAGCAGTACTTC
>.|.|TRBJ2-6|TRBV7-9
CASTAYSGANVLTF
TGTGCCAGCACCGCTTACTCTGGGGCCAACGTCCTGACTTTC
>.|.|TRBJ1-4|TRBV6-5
CASSYGGFEKLFF
TGTGCCAGCAGTTACGGGGGATTTGAAAAACTGTTTTTT
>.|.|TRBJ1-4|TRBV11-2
CASSPWAEKLFF
TGTGCCAGCAGCCCCTGGGCTGAAAAACTGTTTTTT
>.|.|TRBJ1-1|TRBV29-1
CSVEDGVNTEAFF
TGCAGCGTTGAAGACGGGGTGAACACTGAAGCTTTCTTT
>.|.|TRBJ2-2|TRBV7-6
CASSLLLDGSGGELFF
TGTGCCAGCAGCTTACTGTTGGACGGGAGTGGCGGGGAGCTGTTTTTT
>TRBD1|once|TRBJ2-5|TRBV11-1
CASSLAPLSGTGGYQETQYF
TGTGCCAGCAGCTTAGCCCCTCTATCCGGGACAGGGGGATACCAAGAGACCCAGTACTTC
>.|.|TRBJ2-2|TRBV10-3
CAISERQPTGELFF
TGTGCCATCAGTGAGCGTCAGCCCACCGGGGAGCTGTTTTTT
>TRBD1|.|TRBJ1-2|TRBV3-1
CASSQDVWTGEGYTF
TGTGCCAGCAGCCAAGACGTTTGGACAGGAGAAGGCTACACCTTC
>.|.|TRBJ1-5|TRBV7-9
CASSSGPPGDQPQHF
TGTGCCAGCAGCTCCGGTCCTCCCGGGGACCAGCCCCAGCATTTT
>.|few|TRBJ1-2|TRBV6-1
CASSENPRGGDGYTF
TGTGCCAGCAGTGAGAACCCTAGGGGGGGAGATGGCTACACCTTC
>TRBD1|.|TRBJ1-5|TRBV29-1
CSVGEWQGDQPQHF
TGCAGCGTTGGGGAGTGGCAGGGGGATCAGCCCCAGCATTTT
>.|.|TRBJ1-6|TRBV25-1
CASSDSGNSPLHF
TGTGCCAGCAGTGATTCCGGGAATTCACCCCTCCACTTT
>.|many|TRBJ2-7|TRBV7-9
CASSLSGNSYEQYF
TGTGCCAGCAGCTTATCCGGGAACTCCTACGAGCAGTACTTC
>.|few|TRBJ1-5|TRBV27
CASSLPGSNQPQHF
TGTGCCAGCAGTTTGCCGGGTTCCAATCAGCCCCAGCATTTT
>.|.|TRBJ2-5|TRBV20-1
CSAGPGQGPREPQYF
TGCAGTGCTGGTCCGGGGCAGGGGCCTCGGGAGCCCCAGTACTTC
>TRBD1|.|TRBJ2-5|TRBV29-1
CSARTGETETQYF
TGCAGCGCCCGGACAGGGGAAACGGAGACCCAGTACTTC
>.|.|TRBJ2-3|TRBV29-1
CSVGEDTQYF
TGCAGCGTTGGGGAAGATACGCAGTATTTT